Sequencing of this T cell receptor beta chain was carried out in a study of cytomegalovirus exposure and HLA in healthy donors. Findings and limits, study-wide: Prediction of most subjects' HLA-A and HLA-B alleles by TCR beta sequences was reportedly accurate. In an earlier analysis, in several hundred donors, most V segments appeared productive either ~90% or ~30% of the time. Later analysis demonstrated an association between a missense DCLRE1C variant and TCR beta V- and J-gene trimming.

Vbeta (60) and Jbeta (13) primers were used in the PCR. TCRdb keeps only in-frame clones here, not all; method: immunoSEQ multiplex PCR. The data hold approximately 190,000 clones, with roughly 74% observed a single time. V lost 6 bases, J lost 0 bases, and 8 bases lay in between. Germline V gene sequence: CDR1 ENHRY, CDR2 SYGVKD. The CDR3 contains 13 residues. Comment on this clone: Antigen: not known.

The specimen was PBMCs. The TCR was taken from a woman in her thirties in good health and CMV-seropositive. The chain recombines TRBV10-3 with TRBJ1-2; maybe TRBD1 (5 bases). In DNA form, the CDR3 reads TGTGCCATCAGGGACAAGGCTAACTATGGCTACACCTTC. Protein product: CAIRDKANYGYTF.